A selection of T cell receptor beta chains follows, all from one sample in a study of blood T cell repertoires in COVID-19. Clones were sequenced by immunoSEQ multiplex PCR, and TCRdb holds only the in-frame ones, with some missing. The data hold tens of thousands of clones, with roughly nine tenths observed a single time. The sequencing sample was made of peripheral blood. The receptor set was obtained from a man aged 50-60 years with COVID-19, enrolled during active disease. Both conserved end residues are part of each CDR3. The order of the fields is V gene, J gene, clone size, D gene, CDR3 protein, CDR3 DNA. The D gene is left open where the match is weak. Clone size is not always given. Where it is, it says once, few, many or a class for expanded clones.

TRBV19	TRBJ1-2	NA	NA	CASSTTSSGTWGYTF	TGTGCCAGTAGTACCACATCGTCCGGGACTTGGGGCTACACCTTC
TRBV28	TRBJ2-5	NA	NA	CASSSAGQNNF	TGTGCCAGCAGTTCGGCGGGACAGAATAACTTC
TRBV6-5	TRBJ2-7	NA	NA	CASRRTNEQYF	TGTGCCAGCCGGAGGACTAACGAGCAGTACTTC
TRBV10-1	TRBJ1-2	NA	TRBD1	CANRKIRDRYGYTF	TGCGCCAACCGAAAAATCCGGGACAGATATGGCTACACCTTC
TRBV6-5	TRBJ1-2	NA	TRBD1	CASKFQGAGYTF	TGTGCCAGCAAATTCCAGGGGGCAGGCTACACCTTC
TRBV10-3	TRBJ2-3	NA	NA	CAISERTGDTQYF	TGTGCCATCAGTGAAAGGACGGGGGATACGCAGTATTTT
TRBV18	TRBJ2-5	once	NA	CASSPNPQPGGETQYF	TGTGCCAGCTCACCCAACCCCCAACCTGGAGGAGAGACCCAGTACTTC
TRBV7-2	TRBJ1-6	NA	NA	CASSLDSGAAVLSPLHF	TGTGCCAGCAGCTTGGATTCTGGGGCTGCAGTTTTGTCACCCCTCCACTTT
TRBV30	TRBJ1-5	NA	TRBD1	CAWAPWDRGNQPQHF	TGTGCCTGGGCACCCTGGGACAGGGGCAATCAGCCCCAGCATTTT
TRBV6-5	TRBJ2-2	NA	TRBD1	CASKMDRVGNGELFF	TGTGCCAGCAAAATGGACAGGGTGGGGAACGGGGAGCTGTTTTTT
TRBV24-1	TRBJ2-1	NA	NA	CATSDPGRQQFF	TGTGCCACCAGTGATCCGGGAAGGCAGCAGTTCTTC
TRBV7-3	TRBJ2-5	many	TRBD2	CASSPSGLGETQYF	TGTGCCAGCAGCCCTAGCGGCCTGGGGGAGACCCAGTACTTC
TRBV4-2	TRBJ2-2	NA	NA	CASRPQGSGTGELFF	TGTGCCAGCAGGCCTCAGGGGAGTGGCACCGGGGAGCTGTTTTTT
TRBV6-5	TRBJ1-6	NA	NA	CASSYWQNSPLHF	TGTGCCAGCAGTTATTGGCAGAATTCACCCCTCCACTTT
TRBV4-1	TRBJ2-1	NA	TRBD2	CASSHLGLAGGPRPFQFF	TGCGCCAGCAGCCACTTGGGACTAGCGGGGGGGCCCCGTCCTTTTCAGTTCTTC
TRBV25-1	TRBJ2-3	NA	TRBD2	CASSKLAGGFTDTQYF	TGTGCCAGCAGTAAACTAGCGGGGGGCTTCACAGATACGCAGTATTTT
TRBV6-5	TRBJ2-7	NA	NA	CATLDFGIEYF	TGTGCCACCCTCGATTTCGGGATCGAGTACTTC
TRBV5-1	TRBJ2-2	NA	TRBD2	CASSSRGAGELFF	TGCGCCAGCAGTTCCCGGGGGGCCGGGGAGCTGTTTTTT
TRBV19	TRBJ2-7	NA	NA	CASAEGSTYEQYF	TGTGCCTCCGCGGAGGGCAGCACCTACGAGCAGTACTTC
TRBV6-5	TRBJ1-5	NA	NA	CASSNLADQPQHF	TGTGCCAGCAGCAACCTAGCGGATCAGCCCCAGCATTTT
TRBV19	TRBJ2-2	NA	NA	CASSMISGDSNTGELFF	TGTGCCAGTAGTATGATTAGCGGTGACTCGAACACCGGGGAGCTGTTTTTT
TRBV3-1/TRBV3-2	TRBJ2-5	once	TRBD2	CASSTSSGGPLRETQYF	TGTGCCAGCAGCACCTCTAGCGGGGGGCCATTAAGAGAGACCCAGTACTTC
TRBV27	TRBJ2-5	NA	NA	CASSLDPRRGETQYF	TGTGCCAGCAGTTTAGATCCTCGAAGGGGGGAGACCCAGTACTTC
TRBV5-1	TRBJ1-6	few	NA	CASSLVSAGDSYNSPLHF	TGCGCCAGCAGCTTGGTGTCCGCAGGGGACTCCTATAATTCACCCCTCCACTTT
TRBV6-5	TRBJ1-6	NA	TRBD1	CASSGTGPLPLHF	TGTGCCAGCAGCGGGACAGGGCCCCTCCCCCTCCACTTT
TRBV6-5	TRBJ1-1	NA	TRBD1	CASSYPTGGLNTEAFF	TGTGCCAGCAGTTACCCCACAGGGGGGTTGAACACTGAAGCTTTCTTT
TRBV5-1	TRBJ1-1	NA	TRBD1	CASGQGGTEAFF	TGCGCCAGCGGACAGGGGGGGACTGAAGCTTTCTTT
TRBV10-1	TRBJ2-1	NA	TRBD2	CASSPGLAGAHLSYEQFF	TGCGCCAGCAGTCCAGGACTAGCGGGGGCCCACCTCAGCTATGAGCAGTTCTTC
TRBV7-6	TRBJ2-3	once	NA	CASSPPGQLNTDTQYF	TGTGCCAGCAGCCCACCCGGACAGCTAAACACAGATACGCAGTATTTT
TRBV4-2	TRBJ2-1	NA	TRBD2	CASSQGGGQFF	TGTGCCAGCAGCCAAGGGGGGGGGCAGTTCTTC
TRBV6-6	TRBJ1-2	NA	NA	CASSPGGGNYGYTF	TGTGCCAGCAGCCCCGGGGGGGGGAACTATGGCTACACCTTC
TRBV13	TRBJ2-1	NA	NA	CASSLGQGNEQFF	TGTGCCAGCAGCTTAGGTCAGGGCAATGAGCAGTTCTTC